The source of this T cell receptor beta chain is a study of CD8 T cells in ankylosing spondylitis. Broader study findings: Disease-associated clones were CD8+ and fairly uncommon in peripheral blood. Previously reported in reactive arthritis synovial fluid and blood were some of the motif variants. Disease-associated clones were reportedly significantly overrepresented in matched ankylosing spondylitis synovial fluid.

By quantitative 5'-RACE with molecular barcodes, the TCR beta libraries were made. Via MiXCR, TCRdb re-called the 5' RACE reads, giving one row per CDR3 protein. Of about 160,000 distinct CDR3 sequences listed, approximately 9% are singletons. V lost 3 bases to trimming and J lost 7 bases, with 16 bases between them. The CDR3 is 14 amino acids. This clonotype was seen at least ten times. Its antigen is as yet unknown. The V call is TRBV12-3 or TRBV12-4, the J call TRBJ2-7; D might be TRBD2 (6 bases). The sample was blood, either unsorted or a sorted T cell fraction (not recorded which). The origin of this receptor is a female donor with ankylosing spondylitis or in good health (not recorded which). The CDR3 coding sequence is TGTGCCAGCAGTTTTGTCTCGGGAGAGGATGAGCAGTACTTC. Its protein product is CASSFVSGEDEQYF.